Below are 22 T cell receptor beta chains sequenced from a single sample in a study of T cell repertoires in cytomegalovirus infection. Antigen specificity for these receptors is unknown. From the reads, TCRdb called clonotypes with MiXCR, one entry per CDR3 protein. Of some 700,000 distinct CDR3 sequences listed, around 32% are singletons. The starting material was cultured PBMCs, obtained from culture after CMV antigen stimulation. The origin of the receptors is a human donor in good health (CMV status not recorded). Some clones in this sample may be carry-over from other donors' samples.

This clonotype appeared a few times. For the CDR3, the DNA is TGTGCCAGCAGCTCGGACAGGGGGTTGAGTCAGCCCCAGCATTTT. Its translation: CASSSDRGLSQPQHF. The rearrangement joins TRBV7-6 to TRBJ1-5; 10 positions agree with TRBD1. CDR1 and CDR2 (germline): SGHVS, FNYEAQ. The CDR3 has 15 residues. V lost 4 bases to trimming and J lost 6 bases; unmatched junction nucleotides: 6.

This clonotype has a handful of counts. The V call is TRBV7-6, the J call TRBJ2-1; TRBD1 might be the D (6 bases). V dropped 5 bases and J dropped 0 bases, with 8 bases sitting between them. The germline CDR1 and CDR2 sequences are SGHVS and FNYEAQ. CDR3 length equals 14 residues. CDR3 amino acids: CASSRDISYNEQFF. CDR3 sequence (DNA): TGTGCCAGCAGCAGGGACATCTCCTACAATGAGCAGTTCTTC. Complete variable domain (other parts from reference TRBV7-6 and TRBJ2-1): GAGVSQSPRYKVTKRGQDVALRCDPISGHVSLYWYRQALGQGPEFLTYFNYEAQQDKSGLPNDRFSAERPEGSISTLTIQRTEQRDSAMYRCASSRDISYNEQFFGPGTRLTVL.

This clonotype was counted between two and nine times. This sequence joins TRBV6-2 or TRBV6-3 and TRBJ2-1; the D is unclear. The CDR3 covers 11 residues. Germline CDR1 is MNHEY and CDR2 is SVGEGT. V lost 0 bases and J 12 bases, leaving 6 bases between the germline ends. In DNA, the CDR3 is TGTGCCAGCAGTTACTCGATTCGGCAGTTCTTC. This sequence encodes CASSYSIRQFF.

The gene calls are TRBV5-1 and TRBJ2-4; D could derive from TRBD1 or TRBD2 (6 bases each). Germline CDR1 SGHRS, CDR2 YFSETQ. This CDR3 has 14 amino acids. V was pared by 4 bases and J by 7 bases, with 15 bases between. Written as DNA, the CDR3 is TGCGCCAGCAGCCCGACAGGAGGGGTTAACATTCAGTACTTC. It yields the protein CASSPTGGVNIQYF. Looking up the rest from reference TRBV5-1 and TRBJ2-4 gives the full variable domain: KAGVTQTPRYLIKTRGQQVTLSCSPISGHRSVSWYQQTPGQGLQFLFEYFSETQRNKGNFPGRFSGRQFSNSRSEMNVSTLELGDSALYLCASSPTGGVNIQYFGAGTRLSVL.

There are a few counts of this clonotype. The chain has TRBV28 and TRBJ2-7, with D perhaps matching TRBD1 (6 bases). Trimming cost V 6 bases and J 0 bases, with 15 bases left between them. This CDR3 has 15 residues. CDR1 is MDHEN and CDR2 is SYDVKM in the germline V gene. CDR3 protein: CASSSHRVASYEQYF. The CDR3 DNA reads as TGTGCCAGCAGCTCTCACAGGGTAGCCTCCTACGAGCAGTACTTC.

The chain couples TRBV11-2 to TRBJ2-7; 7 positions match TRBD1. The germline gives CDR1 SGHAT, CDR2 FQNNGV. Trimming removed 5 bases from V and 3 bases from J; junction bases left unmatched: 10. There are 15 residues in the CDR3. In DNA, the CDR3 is TGTGCCAGCAGCCCGACAGGGAGACGAGACTACGAGCAGTACTTC. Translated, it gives CASSPTGRRDYEQYF.

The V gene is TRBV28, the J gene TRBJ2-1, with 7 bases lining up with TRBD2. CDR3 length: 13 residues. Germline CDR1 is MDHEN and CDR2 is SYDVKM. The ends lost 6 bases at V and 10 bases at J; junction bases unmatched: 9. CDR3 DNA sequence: TGTGCCAGCAGCGGGGACTACTTGGGCGAGCAGTTCTTC. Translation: CASSGDYLGEQFF. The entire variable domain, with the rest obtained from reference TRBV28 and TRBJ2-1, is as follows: DVKVTQSSRYLVKRTGEKVFLECVQDMDHENMFWYRQDPGLGLRLIYFSYDVKMKEKGDIPEGYSVSREKKERFSLILESASTNQTSMYLCASSGDYLGEQFFGPGTRLTVL.

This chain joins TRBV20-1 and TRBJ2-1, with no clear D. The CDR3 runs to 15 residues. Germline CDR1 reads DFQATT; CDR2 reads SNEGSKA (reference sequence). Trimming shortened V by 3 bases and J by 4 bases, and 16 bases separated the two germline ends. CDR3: CSARAVPSRYNEQFF. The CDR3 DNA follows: TGCAGTGCTAGGGCCGTTCCTTCACGATACAATGAGCAGTTCTTC.

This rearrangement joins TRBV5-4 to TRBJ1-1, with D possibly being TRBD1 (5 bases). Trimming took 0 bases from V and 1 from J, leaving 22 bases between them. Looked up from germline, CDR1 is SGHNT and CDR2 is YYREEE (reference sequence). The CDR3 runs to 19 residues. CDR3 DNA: TGTGCCAGCAGCTTGGGAGGCGGGTGGAGGGGCTATACGAACACTGAAGCTTTCTTT. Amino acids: CASSLGGGWRGYTNTEAFF. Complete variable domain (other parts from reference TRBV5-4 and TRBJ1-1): ETGVTQSPTHLIKTRGQQVTLRCSSQSGHNTVSWYQQALGQGPQFIFQYYREEENGRGNFPPRFSGLQFPNYSSELNVNALELDDSALYLCASSLGGGWRGYTNTEAFFGQGTRLTVV.

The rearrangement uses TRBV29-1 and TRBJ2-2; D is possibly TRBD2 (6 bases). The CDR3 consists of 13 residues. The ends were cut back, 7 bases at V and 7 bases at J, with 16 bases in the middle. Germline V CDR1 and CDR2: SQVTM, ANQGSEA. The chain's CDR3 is CSAQREFYGELFF. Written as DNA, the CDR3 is TGCAGCGCCCAACGGGAGTTCTACGGGGAGCTGTTTTTT.

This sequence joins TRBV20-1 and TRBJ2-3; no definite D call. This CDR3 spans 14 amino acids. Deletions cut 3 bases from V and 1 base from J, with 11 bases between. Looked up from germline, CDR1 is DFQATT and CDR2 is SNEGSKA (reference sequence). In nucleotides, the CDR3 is TGCAGTGCTAGGGGCGGCGGCGGCACAGATACGCAGTATTTT. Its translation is CSARGGGGTDTQYF.

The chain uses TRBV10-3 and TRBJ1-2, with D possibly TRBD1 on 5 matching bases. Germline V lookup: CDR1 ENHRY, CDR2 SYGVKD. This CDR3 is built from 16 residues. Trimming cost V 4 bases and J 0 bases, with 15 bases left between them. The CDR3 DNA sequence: TGTGCCATCAGTGGCGACACCCCGGGGGCTAACTATGGCTACACCTTC. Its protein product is CAISGDTPGANYGYTF.

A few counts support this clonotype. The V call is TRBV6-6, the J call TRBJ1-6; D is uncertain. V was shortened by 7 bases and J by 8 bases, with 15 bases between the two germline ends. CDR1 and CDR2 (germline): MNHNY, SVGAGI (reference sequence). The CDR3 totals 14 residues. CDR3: CASTYRGLDSPLHF. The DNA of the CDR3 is TGTGCCAGCACCTATCGGGGTCTGGATTCACCCCTCCACTTT.

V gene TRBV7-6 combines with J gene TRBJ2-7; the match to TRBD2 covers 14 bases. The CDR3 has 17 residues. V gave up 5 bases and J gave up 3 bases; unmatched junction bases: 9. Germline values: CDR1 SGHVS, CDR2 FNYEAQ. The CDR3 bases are TGTGCCAGCAGCCAGGGGACTAGCGGGAGAAACTACTACGAGCAGTACTTC. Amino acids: CASSQGTSGRNYYEQYF.

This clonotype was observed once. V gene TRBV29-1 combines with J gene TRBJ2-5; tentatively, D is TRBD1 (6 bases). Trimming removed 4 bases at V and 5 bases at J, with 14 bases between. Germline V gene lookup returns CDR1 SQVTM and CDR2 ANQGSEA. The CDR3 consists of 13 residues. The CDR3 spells CSVARQVSETQYF. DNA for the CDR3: TGCAGCGTTGCCCGACAGGTTTCGGAGACCCAGTACTTC.

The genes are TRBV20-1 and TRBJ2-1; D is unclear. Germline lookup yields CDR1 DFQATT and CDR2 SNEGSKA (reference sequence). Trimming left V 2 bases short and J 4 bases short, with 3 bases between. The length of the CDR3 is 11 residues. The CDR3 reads CSARYYNEQFF. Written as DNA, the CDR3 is TGCAGTGCTAGATATTACAATGAGCAGTTCTTC.

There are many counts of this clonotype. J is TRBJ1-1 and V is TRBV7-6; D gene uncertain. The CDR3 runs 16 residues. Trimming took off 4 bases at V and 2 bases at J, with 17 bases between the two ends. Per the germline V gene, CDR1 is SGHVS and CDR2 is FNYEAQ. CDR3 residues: CASSWLEAVENTEAFF. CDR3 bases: TGTGCCAGCAGCTGGTTGGAGGCAGTCGAAAACACTGAAGCTTTCTTT.

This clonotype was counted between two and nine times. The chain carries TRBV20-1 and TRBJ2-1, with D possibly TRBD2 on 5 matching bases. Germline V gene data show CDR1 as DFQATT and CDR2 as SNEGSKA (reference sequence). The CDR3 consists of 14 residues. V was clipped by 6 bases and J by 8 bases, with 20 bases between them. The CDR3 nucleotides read TGCAGTGCCAGAAAGGGTCGGGGTTCCGATGAGCAGTTCTTC. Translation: CSARKGRGSDEQFF.

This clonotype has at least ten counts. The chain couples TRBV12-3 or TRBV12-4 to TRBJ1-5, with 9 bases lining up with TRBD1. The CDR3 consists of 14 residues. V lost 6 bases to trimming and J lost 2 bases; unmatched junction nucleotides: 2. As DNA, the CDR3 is TGTGCCAGCAGGGGACAGGGACGCAATCAGCCCCAGCATTTT. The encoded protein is CASRGQGRNQPQHF.

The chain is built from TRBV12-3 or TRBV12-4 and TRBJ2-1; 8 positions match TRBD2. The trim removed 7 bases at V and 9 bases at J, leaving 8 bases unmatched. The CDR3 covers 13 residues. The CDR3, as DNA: TGTGCCAGCACCCCCGGGACTAGTGGTGAGCAGTTCTTC. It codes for CASTPGTSGEQFF.

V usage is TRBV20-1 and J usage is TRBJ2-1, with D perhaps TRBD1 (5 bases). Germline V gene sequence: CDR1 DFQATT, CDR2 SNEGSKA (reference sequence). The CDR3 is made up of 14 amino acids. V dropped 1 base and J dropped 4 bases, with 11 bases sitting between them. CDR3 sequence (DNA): TGCAGTGCTAGAGCGGACCAGGGATACAATGAGCAGTTCTTC. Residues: CSARADQGYNEQFF.

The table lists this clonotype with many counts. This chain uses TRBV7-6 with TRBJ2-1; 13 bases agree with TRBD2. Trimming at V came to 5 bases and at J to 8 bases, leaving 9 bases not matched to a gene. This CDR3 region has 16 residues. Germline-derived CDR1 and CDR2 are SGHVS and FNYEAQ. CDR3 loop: CASSPYTSGRAYEQFF. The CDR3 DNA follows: TGTGCCAGCAGCCCGTACACTAGCGGGAGGGCCTATGAGCAGTTCTTC.